What follows are 9 T cell receptor beta chains derived from one specimen sequenced in a study of tissue T cells after allogeneic stem cell transplantation. Assay: immunoSEQ multiplex PCR; the TCRdb copy retains only in-frame clones and omits some. Of about 50,000 clones in the sample, around 69% were seen once. The specimen was sorted cells pooled from one or two spleens. Receptor source: a pool of C57BL/6 mice in good health.

Remarks on this clone: Gene names denote mouse genes. CDR3 DNA (partial): TGTGCAAGCAGCTTGACAGGGCCAGAAACGCTGTAT. This codes for CASSLTGPETLY. The complete CDR3 protein is CASSLTGPETLYF. This sequence joins TRBV16 and TRBJ2-3; the match to TRBD1 covers 7 bases. The sequenced fragment ends 1 residue before the CDR3 boundary, so the rest is inferred from the germline J gene. V was pared by 3 bases and J by 4 bases, with 1 base of the junction left unmatched. In germline, CDR1 is SGHSA, CDR2 FRNQAP. This CDR3 contains 13 residues.

Worth noting for this clone: Mouse names are used for the genes. CDR3 DNA (partial): TGTGCCAGCTCTCTCGAGGCTCAAAACACCTTGTAC. It codes for CASSLEAQNTLY. The complete CDR3 protein is CASSLEAQNTLYF. The chain couples TRBV12-1 to TRBJ2-4; D is unresolved. The read stops 1 residue short of the end of the CDR3; the missing end is completed from the germline J gene. CDR1 and CDR2 (germline): SGHSN, HYEKVE. The CDR3 runs 13 residues. Trimming shortened V by 0 bases and J by 2 bases, and 5 bases separated the two germline ends.

Points on this clone: Gene names and germline match the mouse. The CDR3 end is not reached by the read, which stops 1 residue before it; the germline J gene fills it in. The V call is TRBV13-2, the J call TRBJ2-2; D might be TRBD2 (7 bases). CDR1 and CDR2 from the germline V gene are NNHNN and SYGAGS (reference sequence). V dropped 0 bases and J dropped 4 bases, with 10 bases sitting between them. The CDR3 consists of 15 residues. CDR3 sequence reads: CASGDAGGGTGQLYF. Incomplete CDR3 DNA: TGTGCCAGCGGTGATGCGGGGGGCGGCACCGGGCAGCTCTAC.

Points on this clone: Gene names follow the mouse nomenclature. The CDR3 extends 1 residue past the end of the read, so its final part is completed from the germline J gene. The chain recombines TRBV15 with TRBJ2-4; 7 positions agree with TRBD1. Trimming at V came to 6 bases and at J to 4 bases, leaving 4 bases not matched to a gene. Looked up from germline, CDR1 is SGHND and CDR2 is FRSKSL. The length of the CDR3 is 13 residues. CDR3 sequence: CASRTGTENTLYF. The sequenced CDR3 bases are TGTGCCAGCAGGACCGGGACAGAAAACACCTTGTAC.

About this clone itself: Mouse names are used for the genes. The read terminates 1 residue ahead of where the CDR3 ends, so the germline J gene completes it. The rearrangement joins TRBV13-2 to TRBJ2-5, with 7 bases identical to TRBD1. The CDR3 is made up of 13 amino acids. With 2 bases clipped from V and 8 bases from J, the junction kept 5 bases outside the gene matches. Per germline, CDR1 NNHNN and CDR2 SYGAGS (reference sequence). The CDR3 loop reads CASGETGEGTQYF. CDR3 DNA (partial): TGTGCCAGCGGTGAAACAGGGGAGGGCACCCAGTAC.

Details on this clone: Mouse names are used for the genes. The missing CDR3 end, 1 residue past where the read stops, is filled in from the germline J gene. This sequence joins TRBV19 and TRBJ1-3; TRBD1 matches at 10 bases. This CDR3 contains 16 residues. With V trimmed by 1 base and J by 0 bases, 1 base remained unmatched. Germline assignment: CDR1 FNHDT and CDR2 SITEND (reference sequence). CDR3 sequence: CASSIRQGASGNTLYF. CDR3 DNA, as far as it was read: TGTGCCAGCAGTATACGACAGGGGGCTTCTGGAAATACGCTCTAT.

Comments on this clone: The genes are named according to mouse. The CDR3 bases that were read are TGTGCCAGCAGTCCGGGACAGGGTTGGGAACAGTAC. Translating gives CASSPGQGWEQY. The whole CDR3 region reads CASSPGQGWEQYF. V usage is TRBV26 and J usage is TRBJ2-7, with TRBD1 matching over 9 bases. The read ends 1 residue shy of where the CDR3 ends; the end is completed using the germline J gene. The germline V gene has CDR1 KGHPV and CDR2 FQNQEV (reference sequence). CDR3 length: 13 residues. J was trimmed by 7 bases and V by 4 bases; bases with no gene match: 5.

This clone is a singleton in its sample. Gene names follow the mouse nomenclature. The read ends 1 residue before the CDR3 terminus; that terminus is restored from the germline J gene. The chain combines TRBV31 with TRBJ2-7; the match to TRBD2 covers 10 bases. Per germline, CDR1 GKSSPN and CDR2 SITVG. The CDR3 loop spans 14 amino acids. Losses at the gene ends were 1 base for V and 5 bases for J; bases not matched to a gene: 5. The sequenced part of the CDR3 DNA is TGTGCCTGGAGTCAGGGCTGGGGGGGCGATGAACAGTAC. This translates into CAWSQGWGGDEQY. The full CDR3 sequence reads CAWSQGWGGDEQYF.

Note on this clone: Germline and genes here are mouse. The missing CDR3 end, 1 residue past where the read stops, is filled in from the germline J gene. The V gene is TRBV2, the J gene TRBJ2-3, with 8 bases aligning to TRBD1. V lost 2 bases and J lost 0; bases outside the gene matches: 4. The CDR3 length is 16 residues. CDR1 is LGHNA and CDR2 is YSYQKL in the germline V gene. The part of the CDR3 DNA that was read is TGTGCCAGCAGCCAACGGACAGGGAATAGTGCAGAAACGCTGTAT. Protein sequence: CASSQRTGNSAETLY. From start to end, the CDR3 is CASSQRTGNSAETLYF.